This paragraph reports one TCR beta chain. Its antigen is currently unknown. The data are from a study of cytomegalovirus exposure and HLA in healthy donors. Background on the study: The 90 to 150 validation repertoires were produced on the same platform as the 670 or so repertoires of the first cohort. This was reported in a later analysis. Study outcomes and limitations: Within the approximately 110 validation repertoires, first-cohort TCR clusters tended to co-occur, according to a later analysis. Rare TCR sequences dominated, though some public TCRs recurred in many donors. Under in vitro conditions, three CMV-associated chains were confirmed as specific for CMV antigens.

Germline trimming cut 1 base from V and 3 bases from J; bases unmatched to any gene: 8. The CDR3 is made up of 16 amino acids. The germline V gene has CDR1 SGHTA and CDR2 FQGNSA. Sequencing was performed with immunoSEQ multiplex PCR; in TCRdb, only in-frame clones are kept and a portion is missing. The sample includes some 140,000 clones, about 86% seen only once; the top ten take about 1.9%. The J gene is TRBJ2-7, the V gene TRBV7-2; TRBD1 agrees at 8 bases. This clonotype was obtained from a human donor in good health. Material: PBMCs. CDR3 nucleotides: TGTGCCAGCAGCTTAGGAGGACAGGGACAGTACTACGAGCAGTACTTC. It codes for CASSLGGQGQYYEQYF.